The rows below give T cell receptor beta chains drawn from one sample of a study of blood T cell repertoires in COVID-19. Some clones are missing from TCRdb's copy, which holds only in-frame ones; the method was immunoSEQ multiplex PCR. The sample shows about 380,000 clones, over 75% of them seen only once. The specimen was PBMCs or T cells enriched from blood (not recorded which). Receptors originate from a man aged 25 to 40 who had recovered from COVID-19. The CDR3 runs from the conserved cysteine through the conserved F or W. The order of the fields is V gene, CDR3 protein.

>TRBV30
CAWSVQGYGYTF
>TRBV7-2
CASSLQGPFSGNTIYF
>TRBV4-1
CASSQGPTGQGNYGYTF
>TRBV19
CASSMYSGGADTQYF
>TRBV10-3
CAISEIQDSTQYF
>TRBV30
CAWSSKQGWTEAFF
>TRBV6-5
CASSSDSGYYEQYF
>TRBV7-9
CASSLAGQGIGNEQFF
>TRBV5-1
CASSLEGWNTEAFF
>TRBV4-1
CASSQDLAEVAKNIQYF
>TRBV12-3/TRBV12-4
CASSLNRGQKLFF